This TCR beta chain comes out of a study of cytomegalovirus exposure and HLA in healthy donors. Primers: 60 Vbeta forward and 13 Jbeta reverse. Assay used: immunoSEQ multiplex PCR; TCRdb lists only in-frame clones, some missing. This table has around 100,000 clones, around 80% appearing once. As to this clone: What it binds is not known.

Germline lookup yields CDR1 SGHTA and CDR2 FQGTGA. CDR3 length equals 15 residues. After removal of 8 bases from V and 4 bases from J, the junction contained 8 bases not matched to a gene. Notes on the study in general: About 87% or about 30% of the time was how often most TCR beta V segments were productive, according to an earlier analysis. The study dropped some indistinguishable V segments, TRBV6-2 and TRBV6-3 among them. Researchers catalogued approximately 160 TCR beta chains as cytomegalovirus-associated.

The source material was PBMCs. The clonotype originates from a woman between 40 and 50 years old in good health and CMV-seronegative. The chain uses TRBV7-3 and TRBJ2-2; TRBD1 matches 9 bases. In nucleotides, the CDR3 is TGTGCCAGCCGGCGGACAGGGGACCTCACCGGGGAGCTGTTTTTT. Amino acids: CASRRTGDLTGELFF.